The 2 T cell receptor beta chains below all came from one sample that was sequenced in a study of early T cells in non-severe SARS-CoV-2 infection. Each CDR3 protein gets one entry after TCRdb re-called the 5' RACE reads with MiXCR. The sample includes tens of thousands of distinct CDR3 sequences, roughly 6.5% of them seen just once. Here the sequenced sample was whole blood, taken at baseline. These receptors all come from an adult who was a healthcare worker with PCR-confirmed SARS-CoV-2 infection or an uninfected control (not recorded which).

This clonotype occurred many times. DNA of the CDR3: TGCAGTGCTAGAGGGAGGGACCGCTTAAACACTGAAGCTTTCTTT. Its translation is CSARGRDRLNTEAFF. The chain employs TRBV20-1 and TRBJ1-1; D might be TRBD1 (5 bases). Germline loops: CDR1 DFQATT, CDR2 SNEGSKA (reference sequence). The CDR3 is 15 residues long. V lost 1 base, J lost 2 bases, and 14 bases lay in between.

In its sample, this clonotype ranks as medium-sized. The V and J genes are TRBV4-3 and TRBJ1-5; D may be TRBD1 (6 bases). CDR1 is LGHNA, CDR2 YSLEER, per germline. The CDR3 consists of 16 residues. The ends were cut back, 0 bases at V and 6 bases at J, with 15 bases in the middle. CDR3 DNA: TGCGCCAGCAGCCAAGATTCGGGCAGGGGCGGTCAGCCCCAGCATTTT. Amino acid sequence: CASSQDSGRGGQPQHF.